This TCR beta chain is from a study of cytotoxic CD8 clonotypes in ibrutinib-treated CLL. Study-wide findings and caveats: Treatment left the uncommon public clonotypes either contracted or stable in frequency.

Library input was around 2 micrograms of DNA from cryopreserved PBMCs. Germline CDR1 is LNHDA and CDR2 is SQIVND (reference sequence). The CDR3 has 13 amino acids. V shed 8 bases, J shed 8 bases, and the junction held 6 bases outside the gene matches. Method: immunoSEQ multiplex PCR; TCRdb's copy keeps in-frame clones and lacks some. The table lists about 130,000 clones, 79% of them singletons. A single count supports this clone. What it binds is unknown. Here the sequenced sample was PBMCs, taken after 12 months of ibrutinib treatment. This TCR was recovered from a human donor with chronic lymphocytic leukemia. The chain uses TRBV19 and TRBJ2-1; 10 bases are shared with TRBD2. This chain's CDR3 is CASSLAGAHEQFF. The DNA for the CDR3 is TGTGCCAGTTCCCTAGCGGGAGCCCATGAGCAGTTCTTC.